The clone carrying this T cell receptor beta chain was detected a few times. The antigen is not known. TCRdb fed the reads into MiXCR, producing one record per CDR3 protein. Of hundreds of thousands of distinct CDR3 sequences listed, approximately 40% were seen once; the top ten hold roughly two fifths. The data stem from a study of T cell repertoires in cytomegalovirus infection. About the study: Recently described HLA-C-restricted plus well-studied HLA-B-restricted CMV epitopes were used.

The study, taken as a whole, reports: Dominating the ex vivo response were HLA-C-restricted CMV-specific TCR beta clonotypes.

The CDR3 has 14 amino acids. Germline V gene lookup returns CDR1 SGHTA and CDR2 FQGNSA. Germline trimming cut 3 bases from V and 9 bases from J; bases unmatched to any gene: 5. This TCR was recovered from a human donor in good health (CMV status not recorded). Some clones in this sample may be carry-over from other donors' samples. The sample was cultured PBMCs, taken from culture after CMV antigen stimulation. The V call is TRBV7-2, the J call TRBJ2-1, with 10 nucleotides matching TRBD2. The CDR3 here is CASSFSSGSFEQFF. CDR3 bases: TGTGCCAGCAGCTTTTCTAGCGGGAGCTTTGAGCAGTTCTTC. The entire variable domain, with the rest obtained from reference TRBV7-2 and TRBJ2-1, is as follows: GAGVSQSPSNKVTEKGKDVELRCDPISGHTALYWYRQSLGQGLEFLIYFQGNSAPDKSGLPSDRFSAERTGGSVSTLTIQRTQQEDSAVYLCASSFSSGSFEQFFGPGTRLTVL.